These 32 T cell receptor beta chains were sequenced from one sample in a study of cytomegalovirus exposure and HLA in healthy donors. The PCR was carried out with 60 Vbeta primers and 13 Jbeta primers. Assay used: immunoSEQ multiplex PCR; TCRdb lists only in-frame clones, some missing. This table holds around 210,000 clones, around four fifths found once. Sequenced sample: PBMCs. These receptors were collected from a boy under 18 in good health and CMV-seronegative.

In its sample, this clone was seen a few times. The chain has TRBV6-5 and TRBJ2-1; 9 nucleotides match TRBD2. The V and J ends lost 1 base and 5 bases, in that order; junction bases with no gene match: 3. The length of the CDR3 is 15 residues. Germline CDR1 reads MNHEY; CDR2 reads SVGAGI. The CDR3 sequence: CASSYLAGAHNEQFF. In DNA, the CDR3 is TGTGCCAGCAGTTACTTAGCGGGGGCCCACAATGAGCAGTTCTTC.

CDR3 residues: CASSLEGLADGTDTQYF. The DNA of the CDR3 is TGTGCCAGCAGCTTAGAGGGACTAGCGGATGGCACAGATACGCAGTATTTT. The rearrangement links TRBV7-9 to TRBJ2-3; 11 nucleotides agree with TRBD2. There are 17 residues in the CDR3. With 1 base clipped from V and 1 base from J, the junction kept 4 bases outside the gene matches. Germline V gene data show CDR1 as SEHNR and CDR2 as FQNEAQ (reference sequence).

The chain is built from TRBV2 and TRBJ1-6; D is unresolved. Trimming pared 7 bases from V and 6 bases from J, leaving 19 bases between. The CDR3 runs 16 residues. Looked up from germline, CDR1 is SNHLY and CDR2 is FYNNEI. The CDR3 spells CASNPYGKEPNSPLHF. CDR3 DNA sequence: TGTGCCAGCAATCCGTACGGGAAAGAGCCTAATTCACCCCTCCACTTT.

The chain has TRBV18 and TRBJ1-5; the match to TRBD1 covers 7 bases. Germline CDR1 and CDR2: KGHSH and LQKENI. Trimming at V came to 3 bases and at J to 4 bases, leaving 9 bases not matched to a gene. CDR3 length equals 16 residues. CDR3 nucleotides: TGTGCCAGCTCACCGATACAGGGGATAAGGAATCAGCCCCAGCATTTT. Protein product: CASSPIQGIRNQPQHF. Variable domain in full (rest from reference TRBV18 and TRBJ1-5): NAGVMQNPRHLVRRRGQEARLRCSPMKGHSHVYWYRQLPEEGLKFMVYLQKENIIDESGMPKERFSAEFPKEGPSILRIQQVVRGDSAAYFCASSPIQGIRNQPQHFGDGTRLSIL.

The V gene is TRBV30, the J gene TRBJ1-2, with TRBD1 as a possible D gene (5 bases). Germline loops: CDR1 GTSNPN, CDR2 SVGIG (reference sequence). This CDR3 contains 15 residues. Trimming pared 3 bases from V and 2 bases from J, leaving 16 bases between. The CDR3: CAWRVTGGGNYGYTF. The CDR3 DNA follows: TGTGCCTGGAGAGTCACGGGGGGAGGAAACTATGGCTACACCTTC.

The V gene is TRBV10-2, the J gene TRBJ1-5; D is undetermined. This CDR3 region has 15 residues. Trimming stripped 5 bases from V and 1 base from J, with 12 bases between. CDR1 WSHSY and CDR2 SAAADI come from the germline V gene. The CDR3 loop is CASSSRGPSNQPQHF. The DNA for the CDR3 is TGCGCCAGCAGTTCCCGGGGTCCCAGCAATCAGCCCCAGCATTTT.

This clone was observed once. The chain couples TRBV29-1 to TRBJ2-7, with a tentative D call TRBD1 (6 bases). Trimming stripped 7 bases from V and 3 bases from J, with 16 bases between. The CDR3 is 13 amino acids. The germline V gene has CDR1 SQVTM and CDR2 ANQGSEA. CDR3 nucleotides: TGCAGCGGGGTTGGGTACAGGGACTACGAGCAGTACTTC. It codes for CSGVGYRDYEQYF.

The chain carries TRBV5-1 and TRBJ1-1, with 8 bases fitting TRBD1. The CDR3 is made up of 14 amino acids. J was trimmed by 2 bases and V by 4 bases; bases with no gene match: 4. Germline V CDR1 and CDR2: SGHRS, YFSETQ. The DNA of the CDR3 is TGCGCCAGCAGCACCGGGACAGGTAACACTGAAGCTTTCTTT. Translated, it gives CASSTGTGNTEAFF.

The V gene is TRBV4-1, the J gene TRBJ2-6; TRBD2 is a possible D gene (6 bases). The germline gives CDR1 MGHRA, CDR2 YSYEKL. The length of the CDR3 is 19 residues. Trimming cost V 3 bases and J 0 bases, with 18 bases left between them. CDR3 sequence: CASSQGGPFRTSGANVLTF. As DNA, the CDR3 is TGCGCCAGCAGCCAGGGGGGTCCGTTTAGAACCTCTGGGGCCAACGTCCTGACTTTC.

The chain uses TRBV5-1 and TRBJ1-2; TRBD1 agrees at 7 bases. With V trimmed by 4 bases and J by 0 bases, 6 bases remained unmatched. The CDR3 consists of 15 residues. CDR1 and CDR2 (germline): SGHRS, YFSETQ. The CDR3 loop is CASSTGQLANYGYTF. In nucleotides, the CDR3 is TGCGCCAGCAGCACGGGACAGCTAGCTAACTATGGCTACACCTTC.

This clone was seen only a few times. The J gene is TRBJ2-7, the V gene TRBV5-1; no clear D gene. Trimming left V 1 base short and J 4 bases short, with 12 bases between. The CDR3 contains 14 residues. Germline V gives CDR1 SGHRS, CDR2 YFSETQ. This CDR3 is CASSLNYGLYEQYF. For the CDR3, the DNA is TGCGCCAGCAGCTTGAATTACGGGTTATACGAGCAGTACTTC.

This chain links TRBV30 with TRBJ2-7; TRBD2 matches 8 bases. With 0 bases clipped from V and 4 bases from J, the junction kept 8 bases outside the gene matches. CDR3 length: 15 amino acids. CDR1 and CDR2 (germline): GTSNPN, SVGIG (reference sequence). CDR3 DNA: TGTGCCTGGAGTGTACCCGAGCGGGGGAGGTACGAGCAGTACTTC. It codes for CAWSVPERGRYEQYF.

This clone showed up just a few times. The chain couples TRBV2 to TRBJ1-5; weak D call: TRBD1 (5 bases). Germline V gene data show CDR1 as SNHLY and CDR2 as FYNNEI. This CDR3 comprises 13 residues. V gave up 7 bases and J gave up 2 bases, with 9 bases separating them. CDR3 loop: CASIEQGNQPQHF. CDR3 nucleotides: TGTGCCAGCATAGAACAGGGCAATCAGCCCCAGCATTTT.

The gene calls are TRBV4-1 and TRBJ2-1; 8 bases agree with TRBD2. This CDR3 is 17 amino acids long. Germline V gene sequence: CDR1 MGHRA, CDR2 YSYEKL. Trimming at V came to 1 base and at J to 3 bases, leaving 8 bases not matched to a gene. CDR3 nucleotides: TGCGCCAGCAGCCAAGGGGTACGGCGGGGGGACTACAATGAGCAGTTCTTC. Amino acid sequence: CASSQGVRRGDYNEQFF.

This rearrangement joins TRBV27 to TRBJ1-5, with 9 positions matching TRBD1. V was clipped by 6 bases and J by 6 bases; unmatched bases: 12. The CDR3 totals 16 residues. The germline V gene has CDR1 MNHEY and CDR2 SMNVEV (reference sequence). Here the CDR3 reads CASRFPGQGGPQPQHF. The CDR3 region has the DNA TGTGCCAGCAGGTTCCCGGGACAGGGTGGTCCTCAGCCCCAGCATTTT.

There are a few counts of this clone. The rearrangement joins TRBV5-1 to TRBJ2-5; 8 bases are a match to TRBD2. The V gene end was trimmed by 5 bases and the J gene end by 1 base; junction bases not matched to a gene: 10. This CDR3 spans 16 amino acids. The germline CDR1 and CDR2 sequences are SGHRS and YFSETQ. This CDR3 reads CASRTGGGGRQETQYF. Here the CDR3 DNA reads TGCGCCAGCAGAACTGGGGGCGGGGGGCGCCAAGAGACCCAGTACTTC.

The V call is TRBV7-2, the J call TRBJ2-1; 10 bases fit TRBD1. Per germline, CDR1 SGHTA and CDR2 FQGNSA. V was clipped by 3 bases and J by 7 bases; unmatched bases: 12. CDR3 length equals 17 residues. The CDR3 sequence: CASSFGLGQGTFNEQFF. CDR3 nucleotides: TGTGCCAGCAGCTTCGGTCTGGGACAGGGGACTTTTAATGAGCAGTTCTTC.

For this clone: At the DNA level, this CDR3 is encoded by other sequences in the same sample as well. The J gene is TRBJ1-2, the V gene TRBV4-2; 7 bases align to TRBD1. Looked up from germline, CDR1 is LGHNA and CDR2 is YNFKEQ. The CDR3 has 14 residues. The junction had 2 bases not matched to a gene; V was cut back by 3 bases and J by 1 base. The CDR3 protein is CASSQDRSNYGYTF. CDR3 nucleotides: TGTGCCAGCAGCCAGGACAGGAGTAACTATGGCTACACCTTC.

This clone was counted only a few times. The chain recombines TRBV9 with TRBJ2-3; maybe TRBD2 (7 bases). This CDR3 comprises 15 residues. V was trimmed by 4 bases and J by 4 bases, leaving 16 bases between them. The V gene's germline CDR1 is SGDLS and CDR2 YYNGEE. CDR3 DNA: TGTGCCAGCAGCCCATGGGGGGGCCTGGCAGATACGCAGTATTTT. Encoded protein: CASSPWGGLADTQYF.

V gene TRBV19 combines with J gene TRBJ2-1; the match to TRBD2 covers 11 bases. V gave up 7 bases and J gave up 5 bases; unmatched junction bases: 7. Germline assignment: CDR1 LNHDA and CDR2 SQIVND (reference sequence). This CDR3 contains 15 residues. The CDR3 sequence: CASIQLAGGDNEQFF. DNA of the CDR3: TGTGCCAGTATCCAATTAGCGGGGGGGGACAATGAGCAGTTCTTC. Looking up the rest from reference TRBV19 and TRBJ2-1 gives the full variable domain: DGGITQSPKYLFRKEGQNVTLSCEQNLNHDAMYWYRQDPGQGLRLIYYSQIVNDFQKGDIAEGYSVSREKKESFPLTVTSAQKNPTAFYLCASIQLAGGDNEQFFGPGTRLTVL.

This clone came up once. The rearrangement uses TRBV5-1 and TRBJ1-2, with a possible D match to TRBD1 (5 bases). The V end was cut by 2 bases, the J end by 6 bases, with 17 bases between. The CDR3 sequence is 15 residues long. The germline CDR1 and CDR2 sequences are SGHRS and YFSETQ. The CDR3 sequence is CASSLVDSGSDGYTF. The CDR3, as DNA: TGCGCCAGCAGCTTAGTAGACAGTGGGTCAGATGGCTACACCTTC.

The CDR3 nucleotides are TGTGCCAGCAGTGAAAAGGGGACAGGGAGAGGCTACACCTTC. It translates to CASSEKGTGRGYTF. The gene calls are TRBV25-1 and TRBJ1-2; 9 nucleotides line up with TRBD1. V lost 2 bases to trimming and J lost 8 bases; unmatched junction nucleotides: 6. Germline lookup yields CDR1 MGHDK and CDR2 SYGVNS. CDR3 length: 14 amino acids.

The gene calls are TRBV7-9 and TRBJ2-1, with D perhaps matching TRBD2 (6 bases). Germline V CDR1 and CDR2: SEHNR, FQNEAQ (reference sequence). Trimming pared 5 bases from V and 0 bases from J, leaving 14 bases between. CDR3 length: 16 amino acids. The CDR3 nucleotides are TGTGCCAGCAGCCAAGATGCGGGGAGCTCCTACAATGAGCAGTTCTTC. Protein sequence: CASSQDAGSSYNEQFF.

Worth noting for this clone: The junction differs from germline at one of its ends, possibly a read error. The V gene is TRBV10-1, the J gene TRBJ1-1; D is possibly TRBD1 (6 bases). This CDR3 is built from 13 residues. CDR1 is WNHNN and CDR2 is SYGVQD in the germline V gene (reference sequence). CDR3: CASSENRATKAFF. CDR3 coding DNA: TGCGCCAGCAGTGAGAACAGGGCCACTAAAGCTTTCTTT.

The V call is TRBV12-5, the J call TRBJ1-4, with TRBD1 matching over 9 bases. The CDR3 length is 11 residues. Germline lookup yields CDR1 LGHNT and CDR2 FRNRAP. This chain's CDR3 is CAAGQGEKLFF. CDR3 in DNA: TGTGCCGCCGGACAGGGGGAAAAACTGTTTTTT.

This chain links TRBV29-1 with TRBJ1-1; D call uncertain. Trimming left V 7 bases short and J 1 base short, with 13 bases between. CDR1 is SQVTM and CDR2 is ANQGSEA in the germline V gene. CDR3 length: 13 residues. CDR3 sequence reads: CSACEVSNTEAFF. CDR3 in DNA: TGCAGCGCCTGCGAGGTCTCGAACACTGAAGCTTTCTTT.

V gene TRBV10-3 combines with J gene TRBJ1-1; 12 bases align to TRBD1. This CDR3 has 14 amino acids. Germline CDR1 ENHRY, CDR2 SYGVKD. V gave up 5 bases and J gave up 3 bases; unmatched junction bases: 1. The CDR3 DNA is TGTGCCATCAGTCGGGACAGGGGGCACACTGAAGCTTTCTTT. This gives the protein CAISRDRGHTEAFF.

The genes are TRBV4-1 and TRBJ2-2, with 13 bases that match TRBD2. Trimming at V came to 3 bases and at J to 8 bases, leaving 6 bases not matched to a gene. CDR3 length: 16 amino acids. CDR1 is MGHRA, CDR2 YSYEKL, per germline. The chain's CDR3 is CASSHGLAGVEGELFF. The CDR3 nucleotides are TGCGCCAGCAGCCACGGACTAGCGGGAGTTGAAGGGGAGCTGTTTTTT.

This clone has a single count. The J gene is TRBJ1-5, the V gene TRBV6-5; D is possibly TRBD1 (6 bases). Germline V CDR1 and CDR2: MNHEY, SVGAGI. CDR3 size: 13 residues. Trimming stripped 0 bases from V and 11 bases from J, with 11 bases between. Written as DNA, the CDR3 is TGTGCCAGCAGTTACTCAGGGGACACGGCCCAGCATTTT. Translating gives CASSYSGDTAQHF.

Notes on this clone: Other DNA sequences of this sample code for an identical CDR3. The CDR3 DNA sequence: TGTGCCAGCAGTAATAGACGGGGGGAACGAGAAAAACTGTTTTTT. Translating gives CASSNRRGEREKLFF. The rearrangement uses TRBV2 and TRBJ1-4, with D tentatively TRBD1 (5 bases). V was shortened by 5 bases and J by 8 bases, with 18 bases between the two germline ends. Germline lookup yields CDR1 SNHLY and CDR2 FYNNEI. The CDR3 loop spans 15 amino acids.

The CDR3 sequence is CASTSPRGANVLTF. The CDR3 nucleotides read TGTGCCAGCACTTCCCCCCGGGGGGCCAACGTCCTGACTTTC. The rearrangement links TRBV6-5 to TRBJ2-6; D unclear. Germline CDR1 reads MNHEY; CDR2 reads SVGAGI. CDR3 length equals 14 residues. Trimming took off 7 bases at V and 4 bases at J, with 11 bases between the two ends.

This chain uses TRBV5-4 with TRBJ1-2; 9 nucleotides line up with TRBD1. J was trimmed by 6 bases and V by 5 bases; bases with no gene match: 8. This CDR3 spans 14 amino acids. CDR1 is SGHNT, CDR2 YYREEE, per germline (reference sequence). CDR3 sequence: CASRLSGTGHGYTF. The DNA of the CDR3 is TGTGCCAGCAGGTTGTCCGGGACAGGGCATGGCTACACCTTC.